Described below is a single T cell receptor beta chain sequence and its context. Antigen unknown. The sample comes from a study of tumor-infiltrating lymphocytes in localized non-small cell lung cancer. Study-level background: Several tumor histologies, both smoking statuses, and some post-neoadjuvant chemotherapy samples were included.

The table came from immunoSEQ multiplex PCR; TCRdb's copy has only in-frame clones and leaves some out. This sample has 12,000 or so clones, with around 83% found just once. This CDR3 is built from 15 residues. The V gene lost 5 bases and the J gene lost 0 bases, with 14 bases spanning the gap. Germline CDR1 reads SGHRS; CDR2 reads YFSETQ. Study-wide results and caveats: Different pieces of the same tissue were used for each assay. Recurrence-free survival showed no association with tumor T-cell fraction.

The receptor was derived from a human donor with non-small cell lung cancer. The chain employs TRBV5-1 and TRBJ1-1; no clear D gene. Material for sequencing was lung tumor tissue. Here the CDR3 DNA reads TGCGCCAGCAGAAAGGATTCCCCCATGAACACTGAAGCTTTCTTT. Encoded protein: CASRKDSPMNTEAFF.